Below are 19 T cell receptor beta chains sequenced from a single sample in a study of T cell responses to AZD1222 COVID-19 vaccine. The assay was immunoSEQ multiplex PCR, and TCRdb's table has in-frame clones only and misses some. The sample records around 190,000 clones, approximately 90% being singletons. The source was peripheral blood, collected 28 days after the second AZD1222 dose. Receptors were obtained from an adult who received the AZD1222 COVID-19 vaccine.

The gene calls are TRBV5-1 and TRBJ2-1; 10 bases are shared with TRBD2. From germline, CDR1 is SGHRS and CDR2 YFSETQ. V was pared by 4 bases and J by 4 bases, with 5 bases of the junction left unmatched. The CDR3 length is 15 residues. CDR3 protein: CASSGGTSAYNEQFF. The CDR3 DNA follows: TGCGCCAGCAGCGGAGGGACTAGCGCTTACAATGAGCAGTTCTTC.

The V and J genes are TRBV7-2 and TRBJ2-1; D uncertain. V was pared by 2 bases and J by 6 bases, with 14 bases between. CDR1 and CDR2 (germline): SGHTA, FQGNSA. This CDR3 comprises 15 residues. CDR3 sequence: CASSLRPGVGNEQFF. The CDR3 region has the DNA TGTGCCAGCAGCTTAAGACCCGGCGTCGGCAATGAGCAGTTCTTC.

The gene calls are TRBV30 and TRBJ1-2; D is perhaps TRBD1 (6 bases). Between the trimmed V and J ends, which lost 3 bases and 5 bases, there was a span of 19 bases. Germline V lookup: CDR1 GTSNPN, CDR2 SVGIG (reference sequence). The CDR3 has 15 residues. CDR3 amino acids: CAWRPRQGPGYGYTF. The CDR3 nucleotides are TGTGCCTGGAGACCCCGGCAGGGGCCAGGTTATGGCTACACCTTC.

The V and J genes are TRBV5-6 and TRBJ2-5; D possibly matches TRBD1 or TRBD2 (5 bases each). The CDR3 runs 15 residues. With 3 bases removed from V and 2 bases from J, the gap between germline ends came to 14 bases. CDR1 is SGHDT, CDR2 YYEEEE, per germline. In nucleotides, the CDR3 is TGTGCCAGCAGCTCCGTTAGGGACGTTCAAGAGACCCAGTACTTC. Amino acids: CASSSVRDVQETQYF.

The CDR3 DNA sequence: TGTGCCAGCAGCGCAAATGCTAACTATGGCTACACCTTC. The encoded protein is CASSANANYGYTF. This chain uses TRBV9 with TRBJ1-2; no reliable D call. CDR1 SGDLS and CDR2 YYNGEE come from the germline V gene. V was pared by 3 bases and J by 0 bases, with 6 bases between. The CDR3 totals 13 residues.

The V gene is TRBV6-2 or TRBV6-3, the J gene TRBJ2-7, with D uncertain. Looked up from germline, CDR1 is MNHEY and CDR2 is SVGEGT. V was cut by 3 bases and J by 4 bases, with 4 bases left in between. The CDR3 contains 11 residues. The CDR3 sequence is CASSYWYEQYF. CDR3 coding DNA: TGTGCCAGCAGTTATTGGTACGAGCAGTACTTC.

The table lists this clone with a count of one. The chain recombines TRBV19 with TRBJ2-1, with TRBD2 matching over 14 bases. CDR1 and CDR2 from the germline V gene are LNHDA and SQIVND (reference sequence). V lost 4 bases to trimming and J lost 9 bases; unmatched junction nucleotides: 8. The CDR3 is 16 residues long. The CDR3 coding sequence is TGTGCCAGTAGTACTCCCTGGACTAGCGGGAGGAGTGAGCAGTTCTTC. Translation gives CASSTPWTSGRSEQFF.

The rearrangement joins TRBV6-5 to TRBJ1-2; D is possibly TRBD1 (6 bases). V was pared by 7 bases and J by 5 bases, with 8 bases between. Germline V gene data show CDR1 as MNHEY and CDR2 as SVGAGI. The CDR3 consists of 11 residues. The CDR3 nucleotides are TGTGCCAGCAATCAGGGGTATGGCTACACCTTC. Amino acids: CASNQGYGYTF.

The chain combines TRBV27 with TRBJ1-3; D gene uncertain. Germline V gene data show CDR1 as MNHEY and CDR2 as SMNVEV (reference sequence). The CDR3 covers 14 residues. The V gene lost 0 bases and the J gene lost 3 bases, with 6 bases spanning the gap. The CDR3 sequence: CASSLSGIGNTIYF. The CDR3 DNA reads TGTGCCAGCAGTTTATCCGGTATTGGAAACACCATATATTTT.

The genes are TRBV2 and TRBJ1-5, with TRBD1 matching 7 bases. The V segment lost 6 bases and the J segment 6 bases; nucleotides outside the gene matches: 11. The CDR3 sequence is 15 residues long. CDR1 and CDR2 (germline): SNHLY, FYNNEI. The CDR3: CASSPDRTSSQPQHF. DNA of the CDR3: TGTGCCAGCAGCCCGGACAGGACTTCAAGTCAGCCCCAGCATTTT.

This clone was recorded once. The V gene is TRBV7-8, the J gene TRBJ1-1, with 7 bases lining up with TRBD1. The V and J ends lost 5 bases and 5 bases, in that order; junction bases with no gene match: 8. This CDR3 is 14 amino acids long. Looked up from germline, CDR1 is SGHVS and CDR2 is FQNEAQ. CDR3 loop: CASSGRQGRTEAFF. CDR3 DNA: TGTGCCAGCAGCGGACGACAGGGACGAACTGAAGCTTTCTTT.

This clone has a single count. CDR3 amino acids: CASSYTRGGNYGYTF. The CDR3, as DNA: TGTGCCAGCAGTTACACTCGAGGGGGAAACTATGGCTACACCTTC. The chain couples TRBV6-5 to TRBJ1-2; D perhaps matches TRBD1 (6 bases). V lost 2 bases and J lost 2, with 12 bases in between. CDR1 is MNHEY, CDR2 SVGAGI, per germline. This CDR3 is built from 15 residues.

The V gene is TRBV12-5, the J gene TRBJ2-7; the match to TRBD2 covers 7 bases. Trimming took 6 bases from V and 3 from J; bases not matched to a gene: 5. The CDR3 runs 13 residues. Germline V gives CDR1 LGHNT, CDR2 FRNRAP. The CDR3 DNA reads TGTGCTAGTGGGTGGGGAGGGGACTACGAGCAGTACTTC. It is translated as CASGWGGDYEQYF.

The V and J genes are TRBV6-5 and TRBJ2-7, with unresolved D. From germline, CDR1 is MNHEY and CDR2 SVGAGI. This CDR3 is 14 amino acids long. Deletions cut 5 bases from V and 2 bases from J, with 13 bases between. In DNA, the CDR3 is TGTGCCAGCAGTCCACCCGCCGGAACCTACGAGCAGTACTTC. Amino acid sequence: CASSPPAGTYEQYF.

This chain joins TRBV27 and TRBJ2-7; D call uncertain. CDR3 length: 13 amino acids. CDR1 is MNHEY, CDR2 SMNVEV, per germline (reference sequence). The germline V and J ends were trimmed by 5 bases and 1 base, with 9 bases remaining between them. CDR3 amino acids: CASSHGSSYEQYF. CDR3 DNA sequence: TGTGCCAGCAGTCATGGCAGTTCCTACGAGCAGTACTTC.

The chain combines TRBV27 with TRBJ1-1; D might be TRBD1 (5 bases). Germline V gene lookup returns CDR1 MNHEY and CDR2 SMNVEV (reference sequence). Trimming removed 2 bases at V and 6 bases at J, with 16 bases between. This CDR3 has 15 residues. The DNA for the CDR3 is TGTGCCAGCAGTTTAGGTGGGGGGTTAAGGGCTGAAGCTTTCTTT. The encoded protein is CASSLGGGLRAEAFF.

The gene calls are TRBV7-9 and TRBJ1-2, with 10 bases lining up with TRBD1. Germline V gene lookup returns CDR1 SEHNR and CDR2 FQNEAQ (reference sequence). Trimming cost V 4 bases and J 3 bases; bases outside gene matches: 2. The length of the CDR3 is 14 residues. Written as DNA, the CDR3 is TGTGCCAGCAGCTGGGACAGGGGTGACTATGGCTACACCTTC. Protein product: CASSWDRGDYGYTF.

This chain uses TRBV18 with TRBJ2-2; the D call may be TRBD1 or TRBD2 (7 bases each). The CDR3 has 17 residues. Trimming pared 2 bases from V and 1 base from J, leaving 14 bases between. The germline V gene encodes CDR1 KGHSH and CDR2 LQKENI. The CDR3 DNA is TGTGCCAGCTCACCAGGGGGGGGACAGAGGAACACCGGGGAGCTGTTTTTT. Its protein is CASSPGGGQRNTGELFF. Full variable domain (outside the CDR3, taken from reference TRBV18 and TRBJ2-2): NAGVMQNPRHLVRRRGQEARLRCSPMKGHSHVYWYRQLPEEGLKFMVYLQKENIIDESGMPKERFSAEFPKEGPSILRIQQVVRGDSAAYFCASSPGGGQRNTGELFFGEGSRLTVL.

CDR3 sequence reads: CASSRGGEGYEQYF. In DNA, the CDR3 is TGTGCCAGCAGCCGGGGGGGTGAAGGGTACGAGCAGTACTTC. V is TRBV6-5 and J is TRBJ2-7; TRBD2 matches at 8 bases. The V gene's germline CDR1 is MNHEY and CDR2 SVGAGI. After removal of 6 bases from V and 4 bases from J, the junction contained 8 bases not matched to a gene. This CDR3 is built from 14 residues.